Listed here are 21 T cell receptor beta chains from one sample, sequenced in a study of cytomegalovirus exposure and HLA in healthy donors. TCRdb's copy holds only in-frame clones and misses some; the assay was immunoSEQ multiplex PCR. The sample carries some 250,000 clones, around 91% recorded once. Material: PBMCs. The receptor source for this set is a woman in her twenties or thirties in good health and CMV-seronegative.

The chain employs TRBV9 and TRBJ2-3, with TRBD1 matching over 9 bases. Germline V gives CDR1 SGDLS, CDR2 YYNGEE. This CDR3 spans 17 amino acids. V dropped 4 bases and J dropped 0; count of bases not matched to a gene: 9. The CDR3, as DNA: TGTGCCAGCAGCCCCGCGGCCGGGACAGGGAGCACAGATACGCAGTATTTT. Translation gives CASSPAAGTGSTDTQYF.

As DNA, the CDR3 is TGTGCCAGCAGCCGGAACACAGATACGCAGTATTTT. This translates into CASSRNTDTQYF. The chain carries TRBV6-5 and TRBJ2-3; no clear D gene. CDR3 length: 12 residues. CDR1 is MNHEY and CDR2 is SVGAGI in the germline V gene. Trimming pared 6 bases from V and 2 bases from J, leaving 6 bases between.

The rearrangement uses TRBV29-1 and TRBJ2-7; D is perhaps TRBD1 or TRBD2 (5 bases each). From germline, CDR1 is SQVTM and CDR2 ANQGSEA. This CDR3 is 11 amino acids long. The ends were cut back, 7 bases at V and 3 bases at J, with 10 bases in the middle. This chain's CDR3 is CSGGLGYEQYF. The CDR3 DNA reads as TGCAGCGGGGGGTTGGGCTACGAGCAGTACTTC.

The chain couples TRBV6-6 to TRBJ2-7; no definite D call. Per germline, CDR1 MNHNY and CDR2 SVGAGI (reference sequence). Trimming stripped 5 bases from V and 0 bases from J, with 11 bases between. The CDR3 extends over 14 amino acids. CDR3: CASSNPPFSYEQYF. CDR3 coding DNA: TGTGCCAGCAGTAACCCTCCGTTCTCCTACGAGCAGTACTTC.

The J gene is TRBJ2-5, the V gene TRBV7-3; D unclear. This CDR3 contains 13 residues. Germline V gene sequence: CDR1 SGHTA, CDR2 FQGTGA. Trimming left V 1 base short and J 7 bases short, with 10 bases between. The DNA of the CDR3 is TGTGCCAGCAGCTTAAGTAACGAGCTGACCCAGTACTTC. Encoded protein: CASSLSNELTQYF.

The V and J genes are TRBV4-2 and TRBJ2-1, with D hard to call. V lost 0 bases and J lost 2, with 11 bases in between. Looked up from germline, CDR1 is LGHNA and CDR2 is YNFKEQ. The CDR3 has 16 amino acids. The CDR3: CASSQEGSNPYNEQFF. The CDR3 bases are TGTGCCAGCAGCCAAGAAGGCTCTAACCCCTACAATGAGCAGTTCTTC.

The rearrangement uses TRBV19 and TRBJ2-7; the match to TRBD1 covers 10 bases. CDR1 and CDR2 from the germline V gene are LNHDA and SQIVND (reference sequence). This CDR3 is 14 amino acids long. The J segment lost 4 bases and the V segment lost 5 bases, leaving 5 bases of the junction unmatched. CDR3 sequence (DNA): TGTGCCAGTAGTGCGGACAGGGGGGGGTACGAGCAGTACTTC. It specifies CASSADRGGYEQYF.

The J gene is TRBJ1-5, the V gene TRBV5-6; D remains unclear. CDR1 SGHDT and CDR2 YYEEEE come from the germline V gene. CDR3 length: 15 residues. Between the trimmed V and J ends, which lost 1 base and 2 bases, there was a span of 10 bases. Written as DNA, the CDR3 is TGTGCCAGCAGCTTGAGGCAGGCGGGCAATCAGCCCCAGCATTTT. This codes for CASSLRQAGNQPQHF.

The chain combines TRBV29-1 with TRBJ2-3; 8 bases map to TRBD1. The CDR3 has 17 amino acids. Germline loops: CDR1 SQVTM, CDR2 ANQGSEA. With 1 base clipped from V and 0 bases from J, the junction kept 9 bases outside the gene matches. The CDR3: CSVEAQAWTGSTDTQYF. The CDR3 region has the DNA TGCAGCGTTGAAGCTCAAGCTTGGACAGGGAGCACAGATACGCAGTATTTT.

The chain links TRBV9 to TRBJ2-7; 8 bases fit TRBD1. The CDR3 loop spans 15 amino acids. Germline loops: CDR1 SGDLS, CDR2 YYNGEE. J lost 2 bases, V lost 4 bases, and 8 bases had no gene match. CDR3 residues: CASSPWTGSTYEQYF. In nucleotides, the CDR3 is TGTGCCAGCAGCCCATGGACAGGGAGCACCTACGAGCAGTACTTC.

The chain carries TRBV6-6 and TRBJ2-5, with 7 bases fitting TRBD1. The CDR3 covers 16 residues. V was clipped by 9 bases and J by 3 bases; unmatched bases: 16. From germline, CDR1 is MNHNY and CDR2 SVGAGI (reference sequence). Written as DNA, the CDR3 is TGTGCCAGTACTCAACGTAGGGGGCGAGGAGAAGAGACCCAGTACTTC. Residues: CASTQRRGRGEETQYF.

The V gene is TRBV5-6, the J gene TRBJ2-4; D is ambiguous. Germline CDR1 SGHDT, CDR2 YYEEEE. V lost 2 bases to trimming and J lost 3 bases, with 9 bases between them. The CDR3 runs 14 residues. DNA for the CDR3: TGTGCCAGCAGCTTACCGACCGGCAAAAACATTCAGTACTTC. Amino acids: CASSLPTGKNIQYF.

The chain has TRBV28 and TRBJ2-6; maybe TRBD2 (5 bases). Per the germline V gene, CDR1 is MDHEN and CDR2 is SYDVKM. The CDR3 contains 15 residues. Trimming removed 5 bases at V and 2 bases at J, with 10 bases between. This CDR3 is CASSPSGPGANVLTF. As DNA, the CDR3 is TGTGCCAGCAGTCCGAGCGGACCTGGGGCCAACGTCCTGACTTTC.

This clone showed up just once. V and J are TRBV6-1 and TRBJ1-5; no clear D. The CDR3 is 16 amino acids. CDR1 is MNHNS and CDR2 is SASEGT in the germline V gene. V was shortened by 0 bases and J by 4 bases, with 13 bases between the two germline ends. The CDR3: CASSEADWHLNQPQHF. CDR3 DNA: TGTGCCAGCAGTGAAGCGGATTGGCATCTAAATCAGCCCCAGCATTTT.

V usage is TRBV30 and J usage is TRBJ2-2; D ambiguous. In germline, CDR1 is GTSNPN, CDR2 SVGIG (reference sequence). The CDR3 runs to 14 residues. The V end was cut by 0 bases, the J end by 2 bases, with 7 bases between. Here the CDR3 reads CAWSVALNTGELFF. The CDR3 DNA follows: TGTGCCTGGAGTGTCGCCCTAAACACCGGGGAGCTGTTTTTT. Combining the CDR3 with reference TRBV30 and TRBJ2-2 gives the whole variable domain SQTIHQWPATLVQPVGSPLSLECTVEGTSNPNLYWYRQAAGRGLQLLFYSVGIGQISSEVPQNLSASRPQDRQFILSSKKLLLSDSGFYLCAWSVALNTGELFFGEGSRLTVL.

The chain has TRBV28 and TRBJ1-2, with TRBD1 identical over 8 bases. The CDR3 sequence is 18 residues long. Germline lookup yields CDR1 MDHEN and CDR2 SYDVKM. J lost 1 base, V lost 5 bases, and 15 bases had no gene match. The CDR3 DNA reads TGTGCCAGCAGTCTCCATAGGCCCTGGACAGGGTTTAACTATGGCTACACCTTC. Its translation is CASSLHRPWTGFNYGYTF.

DNA of the CDR3: TGTGCCAGCAGCTTAGCGTGGGACGCTAATGAGCAGTTCTTC. It encodes CASSLAWDANEQFF. This chain connects TRBV7-9 to TRBJ2-1; D assignment may be TRBD1 or TRBD2 (5 bases each). V dropped 0 bases and J dropped 7 bases, with 10 bases sitting between them. Germline V gene lookup returns CDR1 SEHNR and CDR2 FQNEAQ (reference sequence). The CDR3 totals 14 residues. The full variable domain, its missing parts supplied by reference TRBV7-9 and TRBJ2-1, is DTGVSQNPRHKITKRGQNVTFRCDPISEHNRLYWYRQTLGQGPEFLTYFQNEAQLEKSRLLSDRFSAERPKGSFSTLEIQRTEQGDSAMYLCASSLAWDANEQFFGPGTRLTVL.

The chain uses TRBV28 and TRBJ2-2; 12 bases align to TRBD2. V dropped 4 bases and J dropped 8; count of bases not matched to a gene: 2. The CDR3 extends over 14 amino acids. The germline gives CDR1 MDHEN, CDR2 SYDVKM. CDR3 sequence reads: CASSSGLAGGELFF. The CDR3 bases are TGTGCCAGCAGTTCAGGACTAGCGGGAGGGGAGCTGTTTTTT.

The rearrangement joins TRBV30 to TRBJ2-1; D possibly uses TRBD1 or TRBD2 (5 bases each). V lost 0 bases and J lost 0, with 12 bases in between. The germline V gene has CDR1 GTSNPN and CDR2 SVGIG (reference sequence). The CDR3 sequence is 16 residues long. Here the CDR3 reads CAWSVKGTSSYNEQFF. As DNA, the CDR3 is TGTGCCTGGAGTGTAAAGGGGACGAGCTCCTACAATGAGCAGTTCTTC.

The chain couples TRBV30 to TRBJ1-1; D gene unclear. This CDR3 contains 13 residues. Looked up from germline, CDR1 is GTSNPN and CDR2 is SVGIG (reference sequence). V lost 2 bases to trimming and J lost 5 bases, with 12 bases between them. The CDR3 loop reads CAWSSGFWTEAFF. The DNA for the CDR3 is TGTGCCTGGAGTTCTGGGTTTTGGACTGAAGCTTTCTTT.

This chain uses TRBV28 with TRBJ2-2; D uncertain. This CDR3 has 15 amino acids. CDR1 and CDR2 from the germline V gene are MDHEN and SYDVKM. V lost 5 bases and J 1 base, leaving 11 bases between the germline ends. DNA for the CDR3: TGTGCCAGCAGTGTACGAAGGGTGAACACCGGGGAGCTGTTTTTT. Its translation is CASSVRRVNTGELFF.